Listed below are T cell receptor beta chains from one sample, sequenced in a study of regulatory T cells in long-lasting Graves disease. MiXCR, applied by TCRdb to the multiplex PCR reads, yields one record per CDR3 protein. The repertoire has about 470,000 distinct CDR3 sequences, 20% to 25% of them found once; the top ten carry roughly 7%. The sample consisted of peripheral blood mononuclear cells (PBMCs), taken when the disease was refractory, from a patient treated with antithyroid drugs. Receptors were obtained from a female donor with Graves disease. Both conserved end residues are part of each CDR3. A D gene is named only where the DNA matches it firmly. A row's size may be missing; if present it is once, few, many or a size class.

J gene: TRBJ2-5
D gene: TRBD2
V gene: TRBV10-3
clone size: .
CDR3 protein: CAISELGGETQYF
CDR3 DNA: TGTGCCATCAGTGAGTTGGGGGGGGAGACCCAGTACTTC

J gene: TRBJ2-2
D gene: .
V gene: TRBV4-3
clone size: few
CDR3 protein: CASSPRGSGELFF
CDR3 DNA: TGCGCCAGCAGCCCCAGGGGATCCGGGGAGCTGTTTTTT

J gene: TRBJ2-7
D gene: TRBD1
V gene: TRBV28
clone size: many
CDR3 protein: CASSGQVHEQYF
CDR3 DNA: TGTGCCAGCAGTGGACAGGTCCACGAGCAGTACTTC

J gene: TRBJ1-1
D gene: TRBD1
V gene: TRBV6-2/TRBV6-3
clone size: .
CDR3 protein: CASSFLPGQGNTEAFF
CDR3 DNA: TGTGCCAGCAGTTTTTTACCCGGACAGGGGAACACTGAAGCTTTCTTT

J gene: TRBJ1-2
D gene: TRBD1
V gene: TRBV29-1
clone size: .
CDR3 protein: CSVEEGQGADGYTF
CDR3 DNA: TGCAGCGTTGAAGAGGGACAGGGGGCTGATGGCTACACCTTC

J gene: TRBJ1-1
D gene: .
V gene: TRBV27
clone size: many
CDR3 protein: CASSFSVGPDTEAFF
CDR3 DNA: TGTGCCAGCAGTTTTTCTGTCGGACCCGATACTGAAGCTTTCTTT

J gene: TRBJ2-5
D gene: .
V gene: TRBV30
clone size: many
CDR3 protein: CAWTGPARETQYF
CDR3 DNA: TGTGCCTGGACCGGCCCGGCGCGGGAGACCCAGTACTTC

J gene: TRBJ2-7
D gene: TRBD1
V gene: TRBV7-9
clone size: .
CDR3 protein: CASSFVGQGVPLEQYF
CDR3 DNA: TGTGCCAGCAGCTTTGTGGGACAGGGGGTGCCTCTCGAGCAGTACTTC

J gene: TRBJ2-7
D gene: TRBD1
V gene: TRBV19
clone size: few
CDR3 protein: CASSMGQGGTYEQYF
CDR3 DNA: TGTGCCAGTAGTATGGGACAGGGTGGTACCTACGAGCAGTACTTC

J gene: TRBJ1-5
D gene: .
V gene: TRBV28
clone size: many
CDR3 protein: CASRIGQHSNQPQHF
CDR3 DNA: TGTGCCAGCAGGATCGGACAACATAGCAATCAGCCCCAGCATTTT

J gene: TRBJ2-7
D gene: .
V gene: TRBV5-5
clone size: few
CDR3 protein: CASSLVEGRSYEQYF
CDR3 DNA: TGTGCCAGCAGCTTGGTGGAGGGGCGATCCTACGAGCAGTACTTC

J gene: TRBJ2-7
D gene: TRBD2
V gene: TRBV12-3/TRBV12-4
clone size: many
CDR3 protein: CASSRLAETYEQYF
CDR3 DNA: TGTGCCAGCAGCCGACTAGCGGAGACCTACGAGCAGTACTTC

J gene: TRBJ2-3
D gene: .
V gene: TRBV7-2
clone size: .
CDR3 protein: CASSWAPSDRSYTDTQYF
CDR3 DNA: TGTGCCAGCAGCTGGGCACCCTCCGACAGATCTTACACAGATACGCAGTATTTT

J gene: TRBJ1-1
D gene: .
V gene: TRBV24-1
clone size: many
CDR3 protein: CATSDPGNTEAFF
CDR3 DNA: TGTGCCACCAGTGATCCTGGGAACACTGAAGCTTTCTTT

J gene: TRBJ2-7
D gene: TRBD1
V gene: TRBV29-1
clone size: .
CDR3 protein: CSVRTGVSYEQYF
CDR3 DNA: TGCAGCGTTCGGACAGGGGTCTCCTACGAGCAGTACTTC

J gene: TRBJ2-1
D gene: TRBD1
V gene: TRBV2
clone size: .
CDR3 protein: CASSSDRVNEQFF
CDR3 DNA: TGTGCCAGCAGTTCGGACAGGGTCAATGAGCAGTTCTTC

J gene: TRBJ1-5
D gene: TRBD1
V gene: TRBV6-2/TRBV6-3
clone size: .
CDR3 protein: CASSYGDSLNQPQHF
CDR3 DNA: TGTGCCAGCAGTTACGGGGACAGTCTGAATCAGCCCCAGCATTTT

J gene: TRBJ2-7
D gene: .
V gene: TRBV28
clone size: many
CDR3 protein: CASRDTPGAYEQYF
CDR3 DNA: TGTGCCAGCAGGGACACTCCAGGGGCCTACGAGCAGTACTTC

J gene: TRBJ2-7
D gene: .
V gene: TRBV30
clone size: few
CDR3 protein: CAWSVNSYEQYF
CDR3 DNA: TGTGCCTGGAGTGTGAACAGCTACGAGCAGTACTTC

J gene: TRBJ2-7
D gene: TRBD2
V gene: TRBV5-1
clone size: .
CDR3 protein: CASSVGGTSSYEQYF
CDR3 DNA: TGCGCCAGCAGCGTCGGGGGGACCTCTTCCTACGAGCAGTACTTC

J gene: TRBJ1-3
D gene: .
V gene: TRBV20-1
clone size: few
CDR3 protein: CSARGAAGNTIYF
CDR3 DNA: TGCAGTGCTAGGGGGGCAGCTGGAAACACCATATATTTT

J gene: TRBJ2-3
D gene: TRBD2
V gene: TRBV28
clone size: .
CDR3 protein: CASRNLGGGDDTQYF
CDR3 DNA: TGTGCCAGCAGGAACCTCGGGGGGGGGGACGATACGCAGTATTTT

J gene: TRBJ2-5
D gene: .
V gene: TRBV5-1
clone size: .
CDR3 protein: CASSLSSTQETQYF
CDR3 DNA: TGCGCCAGCAGCTTGAGTAGCACCCAAGAGACCCAGTACTTC

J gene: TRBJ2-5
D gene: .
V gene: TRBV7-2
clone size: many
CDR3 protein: CASNGIRETQYF
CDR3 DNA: TGTGCCAGCAACGGGATTCGGGAGACCCAGTACTTC

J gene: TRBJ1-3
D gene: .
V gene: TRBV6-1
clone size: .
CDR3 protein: CASCEGISSGNTIYF
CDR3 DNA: TGTGCCAGCTGTGAGGGAATATCCTCTGGAAACACCATATATTTT

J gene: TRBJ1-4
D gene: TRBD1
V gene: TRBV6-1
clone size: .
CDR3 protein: CASRGQGTSGTNEKLFF
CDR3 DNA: TGTGCCAGCAGGGGACAGGGCACTTCGGGAACTAATGAAAAACTGTTTTTT

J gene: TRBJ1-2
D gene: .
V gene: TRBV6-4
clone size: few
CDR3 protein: CASSGSGGYTF
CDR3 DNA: TGTGCCAGCAGTGGGTCCGGTGGCTACACCTTC

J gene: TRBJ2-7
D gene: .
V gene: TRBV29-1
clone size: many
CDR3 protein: CSAGDSYYEQYF
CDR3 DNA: TGCAGCGCCGGGGACTCCTACTACGAGCAGTACTTC

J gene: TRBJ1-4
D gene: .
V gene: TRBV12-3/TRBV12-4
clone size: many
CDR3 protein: CASSKSVGEKLFF
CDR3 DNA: TGTGCCAGCAGCAAGTCGGTAGGAGAAAAACTGTTTTTT

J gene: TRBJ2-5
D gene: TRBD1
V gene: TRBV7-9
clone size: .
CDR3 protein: CASSFNPGTGGETQYF
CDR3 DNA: TGTGCCAGCAGCTTTAACCCCGGGACAGGGGGAGAGACCCAGTACTTC

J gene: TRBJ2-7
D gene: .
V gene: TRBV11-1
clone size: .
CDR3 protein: CASSRNPSGQRTYEQYF
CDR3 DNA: TGTGCCAGCAGCCGTAACCCAAGCGGGCAAAGGACCTACGAGCAGTACTTC

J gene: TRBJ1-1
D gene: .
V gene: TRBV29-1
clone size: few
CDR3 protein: CSAVNDPLNTEAFF
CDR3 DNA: TGCAGCGCAGTAAACGACCCGCTGAACACTGAAGCTTTCTTT

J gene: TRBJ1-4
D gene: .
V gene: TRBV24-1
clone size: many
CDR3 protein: CATSEPTRSGEKLFF
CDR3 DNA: TGTGCCACCAGTGAACCGACCAGGTCGGGTGAAAAACTGTTTTTT

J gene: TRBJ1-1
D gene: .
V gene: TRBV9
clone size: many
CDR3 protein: CASSVGGTETEAFF
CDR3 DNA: TGTGCCAGCAGCGTAGGCGGGACGGAGACTGAAGCTTTCTTT

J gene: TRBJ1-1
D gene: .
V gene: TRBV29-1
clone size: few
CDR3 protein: CSVETDNIEAFF
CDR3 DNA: TGCAGCGTTGAAACAGACAATATTGAAGCTTTCTTT

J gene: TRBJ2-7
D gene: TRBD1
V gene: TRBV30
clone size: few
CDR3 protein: CAWRGWDRPREQYF
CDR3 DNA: TGTGCCTGGAGGGGATGGGACAGGCCGCGGGAGCAGTACTTC

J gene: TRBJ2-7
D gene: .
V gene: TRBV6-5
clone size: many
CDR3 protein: CASSYSRVKGYEQYF
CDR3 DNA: TGTGCCAGCAGTTACTCGAGGGTAAAGGGCTACGAGCAGTACTTC

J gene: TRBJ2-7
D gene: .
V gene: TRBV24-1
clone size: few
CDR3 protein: CATSDTGETHEQYF
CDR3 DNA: TGTGCCACCAGTGACACGGGGGAGACCCACGAGCAGTACTTC

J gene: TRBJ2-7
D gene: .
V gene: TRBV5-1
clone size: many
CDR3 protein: CASSAPGEAYEQYF
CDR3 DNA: TGCGCCAGCAGCGCACCGGGAGAGGCATACGAGCAGTACTTC

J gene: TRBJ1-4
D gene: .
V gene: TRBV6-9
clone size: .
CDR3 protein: CASSFTSGSGEKLFF
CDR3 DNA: TGTGCCAGCAGTTTCACCTCAGGGTCGGGTGAAAAACTGTTTTTT

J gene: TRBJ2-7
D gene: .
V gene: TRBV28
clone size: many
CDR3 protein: CASSLLGDKYEQYF
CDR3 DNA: TGTGCCAGCAGTTTATTGGGTGACAAGTACGAGCAGTACTTC

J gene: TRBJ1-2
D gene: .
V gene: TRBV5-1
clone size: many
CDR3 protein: CASSLVGDNYGYTF
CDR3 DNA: TGCGCCAGCAGCTTGGTTGGGGATAACTATGGCTACACCTTC

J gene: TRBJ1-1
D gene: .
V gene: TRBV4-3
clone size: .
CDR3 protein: CASSQVWLSNTEAFF
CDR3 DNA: TGCGCCAGCAGCCAAGTTTGGCTTTCCAACACTGAAGCTTTCTTT

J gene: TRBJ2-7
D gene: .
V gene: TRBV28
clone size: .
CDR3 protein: CASSPEEGVEQYF
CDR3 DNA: TGTGCCAGCAGCCCTGAAGAGGGTGTGGAGCAGTACTTC

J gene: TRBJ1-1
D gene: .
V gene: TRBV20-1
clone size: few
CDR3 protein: CSAEPGHKNTEAFF
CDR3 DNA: TGCAGTGCTGAACCGGGACACAAGAACACTGAAGCTTTCTTT